A single sample is the source of the 18 T cell receptor beta chains below, sequenced in a study of vaccination and CD4 T cells after COVID-19 (dated by TCRdb to 2022 to 2024). The protocol used for the library was PCR. Data came from an Illumina iSeq 100. DNA from cultured CD4+ T cells underwent TCR sequencing with the Oncomine TCR Beta short-read assay at the Johns Hopkins FTIC core. The public reads were run again by TCRdb, first through fastp at Q25 and then through MiXCR, and only productive beta chains were kept. Every distinct CDR3 protein forms one entry, paired with its most common genes and DNA. The sample includes 12,000 or so distinct CDR3 sequences, with over 20% observed a single time. Less than 15% of the sample goes to the ten largest clones. The treatment or condition label for this specimen denotes: roughly 10-day PBMC culture with coronavirus spike peptide pools or control peptides (ViraFEST assay).

These receptors have no known antigen. Sequencing used CD4+ T cells from blood, cultured in vitro, obtained before SARS-CoV-2 vaccination. These receptors were taken from a human donor who received a COVID-19 vaccine.

Relative to its sample, this clonotype is medium-sized. The chain is built from TRBV6-5 and TRBJ1-6; 7 bases fit TRBD1. The CDR3 runs to 15 residues. Germline CDR1 and CDR2: MNHEY and SVGAGI. Unmatched junction bases numbered 2, after V lost 0 bases and J lost 6 bases. Written as DNA, the CDR3 is TGTGCCAGCAGTTACTCTGCAGGGGGTAATTCACCCCTCCACTTT. Protein: CASSYSAGGNSPLHF.

This clonotype was seen only a few times. J is TRBJ2-5 and V is TRBV11-2; D may be TRBD1 or TRBD2 (5 bases each). Germline V gene data show CDR1 as SGHAT and CDR2 as FQNNGV. The CDR3 is 14 residues long. Trimming shortened V by 1 base and J by 4 bases, and 10 bases separated the two germline ends. The CDR3 coding sequence is TGTGCCAGCAGCTTAGTGGGGACCCGAGAGACCCAGTACTTC. Protein product: CASSLVGTRETQYF.

This clonotype is deemed medium-sized. V usage is TRBV20-1 and J usage is TRBJ1-6; TRBD1 aligns across 7 bases. V shed 4 bases and J 14 bases; nucleotides not matched to a gene: 17. The CDR3 spans 15 residues. CDR1 DFQATT and CDR2 SNEGSKA come from the germline V gene (reference sequence). CDR3 sequence: CSAIAQGPLKRSLHF. The CDR3 coding sequence is TGCAGTGCTATTGCACAGGGGCCCCTTAAGAGATCCCTCCACTTT.

This clonotype was detected only a few times. The genes are TRBV30 and TRBJ2-5; 10 bases map to TRBD1. Looked up from germline, CDR1 is GTSNPN and CDR2 is SVGIG (reference sequence). The trim removed 2 bases at V and 7 bases at J, leaving 16 bases unmatched. The CDR3 spans 17 residues. CDR3 residues: CAWSRTGQGGTRLTQYF. The CDR3 DNA is TGTGCCTGGAGTAGAACAGGACAGGGGGGGACTCGGTTGACCCAGTACTTC.

V is TRBV3-1 and J is TRBJ2-3; 8 nucleotides line up with TRBD1. This CDR3 contains 18 residues. Germline CDR1 reads LGHDT; CDR2 reads YNNKEL (reference sequence). The J segment lost 2 bases and the V segment lost 4 bases, leaving 14 bases of the junction unmatched. CDR3 DNA sequence: TGTGCCAGCAGCCGCGCTTTCGGCCGACAGGGGTACACAGATACGCAGTATTTT. Protein product: CASSRAFGRQGYTDTQYF.

The chain joins TRBV6-5 to TRBJ2-3; TRBD2 matches at 8 bases. The germline gives CDR1 MNHEY, CDR2 SVGAGI. V was clipped by 4 bases and J by 0 bases; unmatched bases: 6. This CDR3 contains 16 residues. The CDR3 bases are TGTGCCAGCAGTTTCCTGAGCGGGGGTAGCACAGATACGCAGTATTTT. Its translation is CASSFLSGGSTDTQYF.

The genes are TRBV20-1 and TRBJ1-3; 7 positions agree with TRBD1. Germline V gene sequence: CDR1 DFQATT, CDR2 SNEGSKA (reference sequence). This CDR3 is 15 amino acids long. After removal of 6 bases from V and 0 bases from J, the junction contained 8 bases not matched to a gene. This CDR3 reads CSAVTDRISGNTIYF. CDR3 nucleotides: TGCAGTGCAGTAACGGACAGGATCTCTGGAAACACCATATATTTT.

The chain couples TRBV6-1 to TRBJ2-7; unclear D gene. This CDR3 contains 14 residues. Germline V CDR1 and CDR2: MNHNS, SASEGT. Trimming took 3 bases from V and 0 from J, leaving 9 bases between them. The CDR3 reads CASSESWSSYEQYF. The CDR3 DNA is TGTGCCAGCAGTGAGTCGTGGAGCTCCTACGAGCAGTACTTC.

The chain uses TRBV23-1 and TRBJ1-2; TRBD1 is a possible D gene (6 bases). TRBV23-1 is an ORF, with its function uncertain. The CDR3 loop spans 18 amino acids. Trimming pared 3 bases from V and 3 bases from J, leaving 23 bases between. The CDR3 DNA is TGCGCCAGCAGTCAGTACGGGGGCGCGACGGCCTTCTACTATGGCTACACCTTC. It is translated as CASSQYGGATAFYYGYTF.

This chain connects TRBV5-4 to TRBJ2-7; TRBD1 matches at 8 bases. Unmatched junction bases numbered 6, after V lost 4 bases and J lost 3 bases. The CDR3 contains 14 residues. The V gene's germline CDR1 is SGHNT and CDR2 YYREEE (reference sequence). The DNA of the CDR3 is TGTGCCAGCAGCGCCAGGGGGCCGGTCTACGAGCAGTACTTC. This codes for CASSARGPVYEQYF.

The CDR3 bases are TGCAGTGCTAGAGATCAGTGGACAGGGGCCTACGAGCAGTACTTC. It codes for CSARDQWTGAYEQYF. The chain employs TRBV20-1 and TRBJ2-7; 9 nucleotides agree with TRBD1. Germline V CDR1 and CDR2: DFQATT, SNEGSKA (reference sequence). Losses at the gene ends were 0 bases for V and 2 bases for J; bases not matched to a gene: 5. The CDR3 extends over 15 amino acids.

Relative to its sample, this clonotype is medium-sized. The CDR3 coding sequence is TGTGCCAGTAGAGCTACCGACAGGGGGGAGTCGGCTTTCTTT. It encodes CASRATDRGESAFF. V usage is TRBV19 and J usage is TRBJ1-1; 9 bases agree with TRBD1. V was clipped by 6 bases and J by 11 bases; unmatched bases: 13. Germline CDR1 reads LNHDA; CDR2 reads SQIVND (reference sequence). The CDR3 has 14 residues.

Sample share makes this clonotype medium-sized. The chain joins TRBV11-3 to TRBJ2-3; TRBD2 matches at 8 bases. Germline assignment: CDR1 SGHNT and CDR2 YENEEA. The CDR3 extends over 16 amino acids. V dropped 4 bases and J dropped 1; count of bases not matched to a gene: 7. The CDR3 DNA follows: TGTGCCAGCAGCTCACGGGGGGGTGGAGGCACAGATACGCAGTATTTT. It yields the protein CASSSRGGGGTDTQYF. Complete variable domain (other parts from reference TRBV11-3 and TRBJ2-3): EAGVVQSPRYKIIEKKQPVAFWCNPISGHNTLYWYLQNLGQGPELLIRYENEEAVDDSQLPKDRFSAERLKGVDSTLKIQPAELGDSAVYLCASSSRGGGGTDTQYFGPGTRLTVL.

The chain couples TRBV11-3 to TRBJ1-4; weak D call: TRBD1 (6 bases). CDR1 SGHNT and CDR2 YENEEA come from the germline V gene. The CDR3 runs 15 residues. V lost 3 bases and J 5 bases, leaving 13 bases between the germline ends. DNA for the CDR3: TGTGCCAGCAGCTTCTACTACAGGGCGAATGAAAAACTGTTTTTT. It is translated as CASSFYYRANEKLFF.

The chain links TRBV6-1 to TRBJ2-3; D remains unclear. Germline V gene sequence: CDR1 MNHNS, CDR2 SASEGT. The CDR3 has 14 residues. V dropped 5 bases and J dropped 0 bases, with 9 bases sitting between them. The CDR3 is CASSPLFSTDTQYF. CDR3 sequence (DNA): TGTGCCAGCAGTCCTCTGTTTAGCACAGATACGCAGTATTTT.

The chain joins TRBV19 to TRBJ2-7; 14 bases are a match to TRBD2. Germline lookup yields CDR1 LNHDA and CDR2 SQIVND (reference sequence). J was trimmed by 3 bases and V by 4 bases; bases with no gene match: 5. The CDR3 consists of 16 residues. The CDR3 loop is CASSKTSGGASYEQYF. CDR3 DNA sequence: TGTGCCAGTAGTAAGACTAGCGGGGGGGCTAGCTACGAGCAGTACTTC.

Here the CDR3 DNA reads TGTGCCAGCAGCTTAGCGGGAGGAAAAGGAAACACCATATATTTT. Translation gives CASSLAGGKGNTIYF. This chain uses TRBV7-2 with TRBJ1-3; D is uncertain. CDR3 length: 15 amino acids. Per germline, CDR1 SGHTA and CDR2 FQGNSA. The V end lost 0 bases, the J end lost 4 bases, and 10 bases lay between the germline ends.

This chain uses TRBV5-6 with TRBJ1-2; 9 nucleotides match TRBD1. This CDR3 is built from 14 residues. Germline values: CDR1 SGHDT, CDR2 YYEEEE. After removal of 6 bases from V and 5 bases from J, the junction contained 8 bases not matched to a gene. For the CDR3, the DNA is TGTGCCAGCACCCTCGGGACAGGGCAATATGGCTACACCTTC. Translated: CASTLGTGQYGYTF.